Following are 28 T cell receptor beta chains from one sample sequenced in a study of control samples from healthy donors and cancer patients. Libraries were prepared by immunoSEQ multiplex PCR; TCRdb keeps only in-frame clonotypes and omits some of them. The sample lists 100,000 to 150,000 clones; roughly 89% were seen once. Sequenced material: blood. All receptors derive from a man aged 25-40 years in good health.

The CDR3 DNA sequence: TGTGCCAGCGGAAGTGCCATGGGACTCGTCGGGGGGGGCTACACCTTC. Its translation: CASGSAMGLVGGGYTF. V is TRBV28 and J is TRBJ1-2, with D maybe TRBD1 (5 bases). The germline V gene has CDR1 MDHEN and CDR2 SYDVKM. This CDR3 region has 16 residues. The V gene lost 8 bases and the J gene lost 8 bases, with 27 bases spanning the gap.

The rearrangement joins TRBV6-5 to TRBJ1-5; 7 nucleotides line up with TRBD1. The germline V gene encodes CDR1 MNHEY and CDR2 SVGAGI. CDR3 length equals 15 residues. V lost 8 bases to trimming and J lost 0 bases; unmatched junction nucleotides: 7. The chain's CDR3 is CASLQGVYSNQPQHF. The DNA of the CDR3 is TGTGCCAGCCTTCAGGGGGTTTATAGCAATCAGCCCCAGCATTTT.

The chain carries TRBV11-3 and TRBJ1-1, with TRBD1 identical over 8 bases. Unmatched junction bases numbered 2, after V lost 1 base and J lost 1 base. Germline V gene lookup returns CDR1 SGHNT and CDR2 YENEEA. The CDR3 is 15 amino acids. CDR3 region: CASSLVGTGNTEAFF. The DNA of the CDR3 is TGTGCCAGCAGCTTAGTGGGGACAGGGAACACTGAAGCTTTCTTT.

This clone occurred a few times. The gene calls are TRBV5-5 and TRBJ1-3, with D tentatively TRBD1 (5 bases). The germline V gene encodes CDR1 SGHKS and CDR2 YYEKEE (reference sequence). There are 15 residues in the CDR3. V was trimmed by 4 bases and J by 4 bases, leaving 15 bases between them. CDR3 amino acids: CASSRDSSLGNTIYF. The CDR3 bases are TGTGCCAGCAGCCGGGACTCAAGTCTCGGAAACACCATATATTTT. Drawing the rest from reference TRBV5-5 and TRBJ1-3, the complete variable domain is DAGVTQSPTHLIKTRGQQVTLRCSPISGHKSVSWYQQVLGQGPQFIFQYYEKEERGRGNFPDRFSARQFPNYSSELNVNALLLGDSALYLCASSRDSSLGNTIYFGEGSWLTVV.

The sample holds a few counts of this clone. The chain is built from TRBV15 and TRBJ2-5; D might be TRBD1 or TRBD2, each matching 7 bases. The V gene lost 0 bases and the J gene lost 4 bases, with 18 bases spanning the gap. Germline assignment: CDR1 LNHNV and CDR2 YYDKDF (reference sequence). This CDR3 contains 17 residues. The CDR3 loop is CATSRDRDSRGAETQYF. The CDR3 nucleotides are TGTGCCACCAGCAGAGATAGGGACAGCCGGGGGGCAGAGACCCAGTACTTC.

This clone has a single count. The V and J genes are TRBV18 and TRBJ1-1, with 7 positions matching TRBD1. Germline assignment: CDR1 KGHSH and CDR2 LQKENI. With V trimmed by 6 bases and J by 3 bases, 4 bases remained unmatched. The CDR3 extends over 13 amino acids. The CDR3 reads CASSADRDTEAFF. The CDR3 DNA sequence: TGTGCCAGCTCCGCCGACAGGGACACTGAAGCTTTCTTT.

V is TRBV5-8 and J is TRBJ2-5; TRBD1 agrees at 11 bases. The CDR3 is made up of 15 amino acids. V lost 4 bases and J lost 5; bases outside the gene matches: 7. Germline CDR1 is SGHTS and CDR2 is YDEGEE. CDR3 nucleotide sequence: TGTGCCAGCAGCCCCGGACAGGGGGCGGGGGAGACCCAGTACTTC. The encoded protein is CASSPGQGAGETQYF.

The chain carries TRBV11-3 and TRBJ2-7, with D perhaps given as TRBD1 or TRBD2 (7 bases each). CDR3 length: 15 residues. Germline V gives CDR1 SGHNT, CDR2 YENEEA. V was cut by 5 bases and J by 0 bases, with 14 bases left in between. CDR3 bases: TGTGCCAGCAGCCAAGGGGGGGACAGCTCCTACGAGCAGTACTTC. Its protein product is CASSQGGDSSYEQYF.

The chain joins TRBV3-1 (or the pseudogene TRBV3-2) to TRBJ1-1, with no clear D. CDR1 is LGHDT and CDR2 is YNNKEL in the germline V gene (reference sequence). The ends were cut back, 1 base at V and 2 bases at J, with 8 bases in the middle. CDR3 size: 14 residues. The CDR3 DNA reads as TGTGCCAGCAGCCAAGTTTCGGCAAACACTGAAGCTTTCTTT. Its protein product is CASSQVSANTEAFF.

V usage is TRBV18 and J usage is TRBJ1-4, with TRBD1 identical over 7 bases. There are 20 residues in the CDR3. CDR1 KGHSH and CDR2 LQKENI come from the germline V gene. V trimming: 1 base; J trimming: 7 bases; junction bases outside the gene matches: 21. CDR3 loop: CASSPLPRTGQGLESEKLFF. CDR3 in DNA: TGTGCCAGCTCACCACTACCACGGACAGGTCAAGGGTTAGAAAGTGAAAAACTGTTTTTT.

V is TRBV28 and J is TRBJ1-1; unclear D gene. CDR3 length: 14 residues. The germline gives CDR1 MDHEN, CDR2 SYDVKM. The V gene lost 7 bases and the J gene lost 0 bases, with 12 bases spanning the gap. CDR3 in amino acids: CASTSGSMNTEAFF. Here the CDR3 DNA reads TGTGCCAGCACCTCTGGGTCCATGAACACTGAAGCTTTCTTT.

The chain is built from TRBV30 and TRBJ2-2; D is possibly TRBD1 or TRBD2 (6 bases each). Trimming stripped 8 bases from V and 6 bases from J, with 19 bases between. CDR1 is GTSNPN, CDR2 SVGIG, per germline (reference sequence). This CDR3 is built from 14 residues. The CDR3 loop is CAQTPVGGSGELFF. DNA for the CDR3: TGTGCCCAGACCCCCGTCGGGGGCTCCGGGGAGCTGTTTTTT.

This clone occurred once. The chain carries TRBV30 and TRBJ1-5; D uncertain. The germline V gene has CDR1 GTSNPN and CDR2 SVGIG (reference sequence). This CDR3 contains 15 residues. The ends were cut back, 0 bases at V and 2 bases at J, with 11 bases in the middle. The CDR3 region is CAWSVGQSGNQPQHF. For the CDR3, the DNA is TGTGCCTGGAGTGTAGGGCAGTCGGGCAATCAGCCCCAGCATTTT. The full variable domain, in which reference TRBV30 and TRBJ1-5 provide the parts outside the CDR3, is SQTIHQWPATLVQPVGSPLSLECTVEGTSNPNLYWYRQAAGRGLQLLFYSVGIGQISSEVPQNLSASRPQDRQFILSSKKLLLSDSGFYLCAWSVGQSGNQPQHFGDGTRLSIL.

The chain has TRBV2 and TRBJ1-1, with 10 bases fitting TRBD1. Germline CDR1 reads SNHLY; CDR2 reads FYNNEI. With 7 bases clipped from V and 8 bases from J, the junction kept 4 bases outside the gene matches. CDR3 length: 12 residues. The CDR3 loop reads CASKDRGLEAFF. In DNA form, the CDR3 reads TGTGCCAGCAAGGACAGGGGGTTAGAAGCTTTCTTT. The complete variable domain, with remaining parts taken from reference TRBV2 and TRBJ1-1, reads EPEVTQTPSHQVTQMGQEVILRCVPISNHLYFYWYRQILGQKVEFLVSFYNNEISEKSEIFDDQFSVERPDGSNFTLKIRSTKLEDSAMYFCASKDRGLEAFFGQGTRLTVV.

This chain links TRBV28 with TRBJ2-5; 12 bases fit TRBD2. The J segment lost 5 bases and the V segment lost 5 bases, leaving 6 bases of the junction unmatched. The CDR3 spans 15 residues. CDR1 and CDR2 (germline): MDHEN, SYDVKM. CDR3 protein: CASSASGGALETQYF. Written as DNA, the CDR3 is TGTGCCAGCAGTGCTAGCGGGGGGGCCTTGGAGACCCAGTACTTC.

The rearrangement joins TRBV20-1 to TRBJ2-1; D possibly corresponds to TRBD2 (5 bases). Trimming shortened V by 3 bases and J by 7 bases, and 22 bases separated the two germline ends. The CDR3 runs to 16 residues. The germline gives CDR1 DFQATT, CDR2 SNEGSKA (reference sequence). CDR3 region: CSASLGGSALNNEQFF. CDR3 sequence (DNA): TGCAGTGCTAGTCTCGGAGGTTCAGCGCTTAATAATGAGCAGTTCTTC.

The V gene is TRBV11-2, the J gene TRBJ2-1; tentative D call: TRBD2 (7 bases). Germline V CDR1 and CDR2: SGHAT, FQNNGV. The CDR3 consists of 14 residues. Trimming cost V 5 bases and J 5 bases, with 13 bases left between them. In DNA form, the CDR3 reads TGTGCCAGCAGCCCTAGGGGGAGGGACAATGAGCAGTTCTTC. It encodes CASSPRGRDNEQFF.

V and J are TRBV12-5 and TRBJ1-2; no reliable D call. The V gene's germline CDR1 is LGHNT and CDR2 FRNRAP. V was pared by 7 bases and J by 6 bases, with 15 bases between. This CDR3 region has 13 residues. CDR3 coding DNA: TGTGCTAGTGCTCCGCTACCGAAGGATGGCTACACCTTC. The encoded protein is CASAPLPKDGYTF.

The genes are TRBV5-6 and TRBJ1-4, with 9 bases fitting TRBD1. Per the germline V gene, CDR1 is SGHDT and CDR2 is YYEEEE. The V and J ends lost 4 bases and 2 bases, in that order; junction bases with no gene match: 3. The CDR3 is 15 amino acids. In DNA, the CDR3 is TGTGCCAGCAGCGGGACAGGGAGGACTAATGAAAAACTGTTTTTT. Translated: CASSGTGRTNEKLFF.

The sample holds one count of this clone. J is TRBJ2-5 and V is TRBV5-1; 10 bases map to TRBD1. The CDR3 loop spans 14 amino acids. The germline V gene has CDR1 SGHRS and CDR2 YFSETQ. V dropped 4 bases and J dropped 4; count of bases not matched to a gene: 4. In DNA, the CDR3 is TGCGCCAGCAGCCCCGACAGGGGGCGAGAGACCCAGTACTTC. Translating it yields CASSPDRGRETQYF.

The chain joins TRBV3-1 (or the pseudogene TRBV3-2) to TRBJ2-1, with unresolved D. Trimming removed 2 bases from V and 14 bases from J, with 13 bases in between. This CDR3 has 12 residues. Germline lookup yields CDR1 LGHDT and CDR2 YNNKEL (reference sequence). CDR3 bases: TGTGCCAGCAGCCAAACGGGCCTTGGGAAGTTCTTC. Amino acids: CASSQTGLGKFF.

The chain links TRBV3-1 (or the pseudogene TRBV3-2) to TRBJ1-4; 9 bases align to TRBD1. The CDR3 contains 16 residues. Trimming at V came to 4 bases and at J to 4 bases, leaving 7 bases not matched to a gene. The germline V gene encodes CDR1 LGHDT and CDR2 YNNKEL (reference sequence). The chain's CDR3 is CASSLQTGGNNEKLFF. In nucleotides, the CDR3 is TGTGCCAGCAGCCTCCAGACAGGGGGAAATAATGAAAAACTGTTTTTT.

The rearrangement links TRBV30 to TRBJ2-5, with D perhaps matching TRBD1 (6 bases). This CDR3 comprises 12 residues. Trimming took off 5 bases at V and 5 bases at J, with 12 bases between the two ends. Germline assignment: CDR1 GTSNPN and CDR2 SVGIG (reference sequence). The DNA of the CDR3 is TGTGCCTGGGGGGGCCTGATGGAGACCCAGTACTTC. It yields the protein CAWGGLMETQYF.

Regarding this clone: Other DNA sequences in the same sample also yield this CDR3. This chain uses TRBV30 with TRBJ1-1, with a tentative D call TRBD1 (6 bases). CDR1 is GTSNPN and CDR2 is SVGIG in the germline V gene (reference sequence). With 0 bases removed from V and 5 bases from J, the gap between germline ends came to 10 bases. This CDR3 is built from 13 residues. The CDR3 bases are TGTGCCTGGAGTGTTAAGGGGGGGACTGAAGCTTTCTTT. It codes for CAWSVKGGTEAFF.

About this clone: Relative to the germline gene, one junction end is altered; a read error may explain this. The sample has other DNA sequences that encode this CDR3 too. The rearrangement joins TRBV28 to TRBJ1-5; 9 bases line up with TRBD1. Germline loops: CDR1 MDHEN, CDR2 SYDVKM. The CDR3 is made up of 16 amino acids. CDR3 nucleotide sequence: TGCGCCGGAGGGACAGGGTCGACGGGGAGCAATCAGCCCCAGCATTTT. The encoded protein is CAGGTGSTGSNQPQHF.

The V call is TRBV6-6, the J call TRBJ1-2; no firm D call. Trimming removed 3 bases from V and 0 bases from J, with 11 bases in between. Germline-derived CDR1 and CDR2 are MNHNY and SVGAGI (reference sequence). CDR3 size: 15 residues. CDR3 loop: CASSYMRNPNYGYTF. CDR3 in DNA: TGTGCCAGCAGTTATATGCGGAATCCTAACTATGGCTACACCTTC.

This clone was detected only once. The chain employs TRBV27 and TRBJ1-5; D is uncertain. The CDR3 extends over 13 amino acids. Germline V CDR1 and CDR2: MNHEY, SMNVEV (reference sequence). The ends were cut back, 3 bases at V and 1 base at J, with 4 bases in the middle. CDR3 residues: CASSFLSNQPQHF. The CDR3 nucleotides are TGTGCCAGCAGTTTTTTGAGCAATCAGCCCCAGCATTTT.

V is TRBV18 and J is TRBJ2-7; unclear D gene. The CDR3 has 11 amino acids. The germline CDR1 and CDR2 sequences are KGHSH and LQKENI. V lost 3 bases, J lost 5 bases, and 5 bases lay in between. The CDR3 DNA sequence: TGTGCCAGCTCACCGGAGAACGAGCAGTACTTC. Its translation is CASSPENEQYF.